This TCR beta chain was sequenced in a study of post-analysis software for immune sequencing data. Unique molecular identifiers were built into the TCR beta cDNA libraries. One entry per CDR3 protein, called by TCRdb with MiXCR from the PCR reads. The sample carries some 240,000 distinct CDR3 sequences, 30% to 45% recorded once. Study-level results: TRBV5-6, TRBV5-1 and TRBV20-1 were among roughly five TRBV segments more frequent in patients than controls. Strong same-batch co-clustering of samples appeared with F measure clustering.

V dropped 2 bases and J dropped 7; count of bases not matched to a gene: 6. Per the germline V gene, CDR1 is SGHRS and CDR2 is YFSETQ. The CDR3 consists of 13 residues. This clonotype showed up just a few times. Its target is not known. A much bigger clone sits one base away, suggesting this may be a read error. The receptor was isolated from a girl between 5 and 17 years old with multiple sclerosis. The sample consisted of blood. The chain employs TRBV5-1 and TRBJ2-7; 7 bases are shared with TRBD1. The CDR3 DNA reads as TGCGCCAGCAGCTTCAACAGGGGCAATGAGCAGTACTTC. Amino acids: CASSFNRGNEQYF.